Ten or more counts support the clone carrying this TCR beta chain. Just one base apart from a much larger clone, this may be a read error. The sample comes from a study of Graves' ophthalmopathy and Graves' hyperthyroidism. The V gene lost 5 bases and the J gene lost 3 bases, with 11 bases spanning the gap. Germline lookup yields CDR1 MNHEY and CDR2 SMNVEV (reference sequence). The CDR3 is 13 amino acids. Researchers took RNA transcripts and amplified TCR beta CDR3 regions from them. HTBI-primed RT-PCR formed the first round, and a multiplex PCR formed the second. TCRdb processed the multiplex PCR reads anew with MiXCR; each CDR3 protein has one entry. The repertoire consists of over 500,000 distinct CDR3 sequences, with 20% to 25% occurring once and the leading ten covering approximately 7.7%.

The specimen was peripheral blood. The sequence derives from a woman under 30 with stable Graves' hyperthyroidism. Some clones in this sample may be carry-over from other donors' samples. This chain links TRBV27 with TRBJ2-7; D is undetermined. CDR3 DNA sequence: TGTGCCAGCAGTGATCGTAGGAACTACGAGCAGTACTTC. Protein product: CASSDRRNYEQYF.